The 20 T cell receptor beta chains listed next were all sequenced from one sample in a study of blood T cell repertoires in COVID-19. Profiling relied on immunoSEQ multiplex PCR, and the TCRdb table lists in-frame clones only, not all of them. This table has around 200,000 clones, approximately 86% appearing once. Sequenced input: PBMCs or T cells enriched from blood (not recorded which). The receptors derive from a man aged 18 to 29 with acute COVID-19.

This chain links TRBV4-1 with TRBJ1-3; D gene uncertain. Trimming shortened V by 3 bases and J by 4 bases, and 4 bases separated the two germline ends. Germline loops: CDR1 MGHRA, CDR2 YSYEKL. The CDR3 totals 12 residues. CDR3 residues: CASSQAGNTIYF. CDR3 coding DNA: TGCGCCAGCAGCCAGGCCGGAAACACCATATATTTT.

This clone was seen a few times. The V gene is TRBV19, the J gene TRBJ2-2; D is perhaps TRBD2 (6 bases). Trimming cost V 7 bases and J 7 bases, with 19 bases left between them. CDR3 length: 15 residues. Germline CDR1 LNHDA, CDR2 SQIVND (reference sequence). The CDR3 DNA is TGTGCCAGTAACCTGGTGGGACCCGGGGGCGGGGAGCTGTTTTTT. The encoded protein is CASNLVGPGGGELFF. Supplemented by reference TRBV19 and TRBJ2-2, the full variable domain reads DGGITQSPKYLFRKEGQNVTLSCEQNLNHDAMYWYRQDPGQGLRLIYYSQIVNDFQKGDIAEGYSVSREKKESFPLTVTSAQKNPTAFYLCASNLVGPGGGELFFGEGSRLTVL.

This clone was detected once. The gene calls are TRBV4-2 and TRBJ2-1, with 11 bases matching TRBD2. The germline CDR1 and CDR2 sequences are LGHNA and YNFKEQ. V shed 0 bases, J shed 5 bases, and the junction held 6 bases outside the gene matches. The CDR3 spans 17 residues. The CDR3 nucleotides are TGTGCCAGCAGCCAAGATAGGGGACTAGCGGCCGACAATGAGCAGTTCTTC. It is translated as CASSQDRGLAADNEQFF.

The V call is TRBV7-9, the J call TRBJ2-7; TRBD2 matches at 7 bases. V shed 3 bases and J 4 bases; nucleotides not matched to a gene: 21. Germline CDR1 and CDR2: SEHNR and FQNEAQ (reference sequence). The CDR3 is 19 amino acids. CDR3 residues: CASSLEGDFLAEAGYEQYF. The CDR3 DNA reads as TGTGCCAGCAGCTTGGAAGGGGATTTTCTAGCGGAGGCAGGGTACGAGCAGTACTTC.

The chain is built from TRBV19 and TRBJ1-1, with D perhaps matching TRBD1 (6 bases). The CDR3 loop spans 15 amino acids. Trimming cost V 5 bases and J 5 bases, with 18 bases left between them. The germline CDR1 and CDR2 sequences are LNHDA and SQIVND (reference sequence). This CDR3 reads CASSPNPGGNTEAFF. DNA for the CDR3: TGTGCCAGTAGTCCCAATCCGGGGGGCAATACTGAAGCTTTCTTT.

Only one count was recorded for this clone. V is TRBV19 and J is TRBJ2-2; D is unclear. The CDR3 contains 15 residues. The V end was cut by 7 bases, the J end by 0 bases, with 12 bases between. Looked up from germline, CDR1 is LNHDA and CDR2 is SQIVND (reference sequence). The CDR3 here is CASTKTPTNTGELFF. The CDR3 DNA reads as TGTGCCAGTACCAAGACACCTACGAACACCGGGGAGCTGTTTTTT.

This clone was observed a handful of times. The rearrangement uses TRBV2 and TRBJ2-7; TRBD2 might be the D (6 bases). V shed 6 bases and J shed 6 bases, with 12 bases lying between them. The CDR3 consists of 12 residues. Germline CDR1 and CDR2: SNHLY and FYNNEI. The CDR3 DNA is TGTGCCAGCAGGGTGGGGGGACTCGAGCAGTACTTC. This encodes CASRVGGLEQYF.

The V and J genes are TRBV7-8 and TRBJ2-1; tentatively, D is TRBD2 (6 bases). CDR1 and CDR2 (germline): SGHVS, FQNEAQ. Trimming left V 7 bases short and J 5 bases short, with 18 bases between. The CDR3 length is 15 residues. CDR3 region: CASKEIGTLNNEQFF. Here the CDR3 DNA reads TGTGCCAGCAAGGAAATAGGGACTCTAAACAATGAGCAGTTCTTC.

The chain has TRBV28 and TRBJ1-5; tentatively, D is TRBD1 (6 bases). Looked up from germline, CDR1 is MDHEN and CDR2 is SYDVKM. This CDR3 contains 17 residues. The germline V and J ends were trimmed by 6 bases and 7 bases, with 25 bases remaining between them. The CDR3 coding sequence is TGTGCCAGCAGATCCCTCCTCCGGGCGTGGGGACACCAGCCCCAGCATTTT. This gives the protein CASRSLLRAWGHQPQHF.

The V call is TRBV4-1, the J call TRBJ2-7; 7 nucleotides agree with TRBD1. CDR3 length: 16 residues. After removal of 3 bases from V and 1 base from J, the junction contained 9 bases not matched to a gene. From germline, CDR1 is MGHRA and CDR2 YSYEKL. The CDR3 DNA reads TGCGCCAGCAGCCACGCCTCCGGGACAGAGTCCTACGAGCAGTACTTC. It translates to CASSHASGTESYEQYF.

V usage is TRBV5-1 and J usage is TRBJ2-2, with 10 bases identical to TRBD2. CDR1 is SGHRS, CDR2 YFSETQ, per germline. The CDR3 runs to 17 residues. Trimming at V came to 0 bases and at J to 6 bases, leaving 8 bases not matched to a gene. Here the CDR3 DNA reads TGCGCCAGCAGCTTGGGTGCCCTAGCGGGAGTCTCCGGGGAGCTGTTTTTT. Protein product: CASSLGALAGVSGELFF. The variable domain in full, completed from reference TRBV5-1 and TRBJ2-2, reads KAGVTQTPRYLIKTRGQQVTLSCSPISGHRSVSWYQQTPGQGLQFLFEYFSETQRNKGNFPGRFSGRQFSNSRSEMNVSTLELGDSALYLCASSLGALAGVSGELFFGEGSRLTVL.

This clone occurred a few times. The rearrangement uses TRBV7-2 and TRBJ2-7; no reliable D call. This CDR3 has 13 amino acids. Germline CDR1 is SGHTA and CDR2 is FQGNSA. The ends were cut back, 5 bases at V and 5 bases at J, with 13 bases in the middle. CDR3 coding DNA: TGTGCCAGCAGCATCGCAGTACGTAACGAGCAGTACTTC. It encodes CASSIAVRNEQYF.

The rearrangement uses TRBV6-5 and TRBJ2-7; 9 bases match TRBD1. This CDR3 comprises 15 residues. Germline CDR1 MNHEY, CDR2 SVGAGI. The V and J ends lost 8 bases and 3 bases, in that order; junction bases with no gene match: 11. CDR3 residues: CASHYSGQGGYEQYF. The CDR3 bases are TGTGCCAGCCACTATTCGGGACAGGGTGGCTACGAGCAGTACTTC.

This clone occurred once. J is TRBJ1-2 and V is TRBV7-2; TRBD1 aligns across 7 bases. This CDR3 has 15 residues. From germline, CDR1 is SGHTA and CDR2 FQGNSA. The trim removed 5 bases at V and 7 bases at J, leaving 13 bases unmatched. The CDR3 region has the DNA TGTGCCAGCAGCACCCGCCGGGACAGAACGTCTGGCTACACCTTC. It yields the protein CASSTRRDRTSGYTF. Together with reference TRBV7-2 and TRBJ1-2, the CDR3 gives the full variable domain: GAGVSQSPSNKVTEKGKDVELRCDPISGHTALYWYRQSLGQGLEFLIYFQGNSAPDKSGLPSDRFSAERTGGSVSTLTIQRTQQEDSAVYLCASSTRRDRTSGYTFGSGTRLTVV.

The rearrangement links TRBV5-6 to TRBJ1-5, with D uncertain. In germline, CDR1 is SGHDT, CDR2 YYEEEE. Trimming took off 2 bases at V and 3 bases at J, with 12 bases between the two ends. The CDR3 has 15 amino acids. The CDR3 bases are TGTGCCAGCAGCTTCGCTTGGGAGACCAATCAGCCCCAGCATTTT. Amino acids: CASSFAWETNQPQHF.

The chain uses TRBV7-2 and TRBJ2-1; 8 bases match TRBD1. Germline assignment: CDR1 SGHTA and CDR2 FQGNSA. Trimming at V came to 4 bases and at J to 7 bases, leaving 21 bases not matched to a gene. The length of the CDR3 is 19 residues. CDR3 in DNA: TGTGCCAGCAGCTCACCGGCCTGGGGACAGGAAACTCTGAGGAATGAGCAGTTCTTC. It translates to CASSSPAWGQETLRNEQFF.

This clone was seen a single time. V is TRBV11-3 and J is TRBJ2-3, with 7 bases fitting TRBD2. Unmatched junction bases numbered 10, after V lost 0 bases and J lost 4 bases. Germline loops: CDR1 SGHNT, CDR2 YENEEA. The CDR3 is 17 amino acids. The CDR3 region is CASSLDDWEGSADTQYF. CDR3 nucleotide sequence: TGTGCCAGCAGCTTAGATGATTGGGAGGGGAGCGCAGATACGCAGTATTTT.

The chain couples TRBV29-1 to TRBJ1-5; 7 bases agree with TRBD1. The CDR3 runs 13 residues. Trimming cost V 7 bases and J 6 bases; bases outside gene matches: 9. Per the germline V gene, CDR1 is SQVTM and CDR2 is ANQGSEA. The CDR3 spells CSAQTGYAQPQHF. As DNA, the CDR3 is TGCAGCGCCCAGACAGGGTATGCTCAGCCCCAGCATTTT.

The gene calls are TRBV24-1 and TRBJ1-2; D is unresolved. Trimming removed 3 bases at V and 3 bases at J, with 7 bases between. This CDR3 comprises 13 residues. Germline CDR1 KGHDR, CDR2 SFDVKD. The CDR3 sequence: CATSDPGDYGYTF. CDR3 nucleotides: TGTGCCACCAGTGATCCCGGGGACTATGGCTACACCTTC.

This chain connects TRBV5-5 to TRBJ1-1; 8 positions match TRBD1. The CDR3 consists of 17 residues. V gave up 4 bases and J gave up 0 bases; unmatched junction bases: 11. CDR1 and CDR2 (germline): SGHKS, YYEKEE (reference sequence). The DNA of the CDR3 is TGTGCCAGCAGCCTGTTCCTACAGGGGGTTCTGAACACTGAAGCTTTCTTT. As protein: CASSLFLQGVLNTEAFF.